The entry that follows covers one T cell receptor (beta chain) sequence. Antigen unknown. The data were taken from a study of CD4 T cells in relation to SARS-CoV-2 and coronaviruses. As for the study in general: The negative reference was HIV-1 Nef peptide pool or peptide-free culture. Shared crossreactive spike epitopes were mapped to their HLA restriction.

Sequenced by immunoSEQ multiplex PCR; TCRdb stores in-frame clones only, minus some. The sample contains about 21,000 clones, over 65% of which appear only once. Unexposed donor CD4+ T cells date from about 2011-2018, before the COVID-19 pandemic. Isolation of CD4+ T cells took place after about 10 days in culture. On days 3 and 7, cultures got half fresh IL-2 medium. CDR1 is SNHLY and CDR2 is FYNNEI in the germline V gene. Germline trimming cut 10 bases from V and 10 bases from J; bases unmatched to any gene: 10. CDR3 length: 13 residues. The specimen sequenced was CD4+ T cells from PBMCs, cultured in vitro. This rearrangement joins TRBV2 to TRBJ1-1; 12 bases match TRBD1. This TCR came from a human donor in good health. The chain's CDR3 is CATDMGQGAGAFF. The CDR3 DNA follows: TGTGCCACCGACATGGGACAGGGGGCAGGAGCTTTCTTT.